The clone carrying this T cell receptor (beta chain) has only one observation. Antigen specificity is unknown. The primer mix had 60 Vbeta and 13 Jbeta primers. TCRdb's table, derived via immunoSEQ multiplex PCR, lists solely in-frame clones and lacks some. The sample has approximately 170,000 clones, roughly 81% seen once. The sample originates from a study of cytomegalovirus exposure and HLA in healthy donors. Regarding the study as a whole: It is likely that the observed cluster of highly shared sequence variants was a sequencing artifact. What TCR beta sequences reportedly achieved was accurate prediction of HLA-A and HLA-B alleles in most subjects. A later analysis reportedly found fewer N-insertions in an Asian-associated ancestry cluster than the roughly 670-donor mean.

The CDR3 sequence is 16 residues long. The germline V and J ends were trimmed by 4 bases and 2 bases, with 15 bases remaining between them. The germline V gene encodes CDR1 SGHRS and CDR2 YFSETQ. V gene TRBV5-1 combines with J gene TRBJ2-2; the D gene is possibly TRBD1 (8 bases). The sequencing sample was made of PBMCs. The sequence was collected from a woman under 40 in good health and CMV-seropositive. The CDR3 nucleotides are TGCGCCAGCAGCATTACAGGGGGGGGAAACACCGGGGAGCTGTTTTTT. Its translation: CASSITGGGNTGELFF.